This passage covers 9 T cell receptor beta chains from one sample sequenced in a study of blood T cell repertoires in COVID-19. The repertoire was sequenced with immunoSEQ multiplex PCR; TCRdb's copy has only in-frame clones and lacks some. The sample lists hundreds of thousands of clones, almost 85% occurring once. Sequenced input: peripheral blood. All receptors derive from a man aged 45-60 years with active or convalescent COVID-19.

The chain has TRBV10-3 and TRBJ2-1; possible D gene TRBD1, 5 bases. Germline V gives CDR1 ENHRY, CDR2 SYGVKD. The CDR3 covers 15 residues. V lost 0 bases and J 6 bases, leaving 12 bases between the germline ends. In DNA, the CDR3 is TGTGCCATCAGTGAGTCCGGGCTTCAGGGCAATGAGCAGTTCTTC. It is translated as CAISESGLQGNEQFF.

The chain employs TRBV7-9 and TRBJ2-4; 9 bases fit TRBD1. This CDR3 contains 14 residues. The V gene end was trimmed by 10 bases and the J gene end by 7 bases; junction bases not matched to a gene: 11. Per the germline V gene, CDR1 is SEHNR and CDR2 is FQNEAQ (reference sequence). Written as DNA, the CDR3 is TGTGCCAAAACAGGTACAGGGGGCAAGAACATTCAGTACTTC. Translation gives CAKTGTGGKNIQYF.

This clone was counted between two and nine times. The chain links TRBV19 to TRBJ1-6; unclear D gene. The V gene lost 7 bases and the J gene lost 7 bases, with 14 bases spanning the gap. The CDR3 contains 14 residues. Germline CDR1 is LNHDA and CDR2 is SQIVND (reference sequence). CDR3 in amino acids: CASTPRGPNSPLHF. CDR3 coding DNA: TGTGCCAGTACCCCGCGGGGTCCGAATTCACCCCTCCACTTT.

The chain carries TRBV9 and TRBJ2-7; 8 bases map to TRBD1. Germline assignment: CDR1 SGDLS and CDR2 YYNGEE. This CDR3 region has 14 residues. Losses at the gene ends were 4 bases for V and 5 bases for J; bases not matched to a gene: 8. The CDR3, as DNA: TGTGCCAGCAGCAAAGGTGGACAGGGCAACGAGCAGTACTTC. Translating gives CASSKGGQGNEQYF.

CDR3 DNA: TGTGCCAGCAGCGAGGGACAGGGGAGTGGAGATACGCAGTATTTT. Protein: CASSEGQGSGDTQYF. The genes are TRBV5-8 and TRBJ2-3, with 10 positions matching TRBD1. Trimming cost V 4 bases and J 5 bases; bases outside gene matches: 7. The CDR3 is 15 amino acids. Germline V gene lookup returns CDR1 SGHTS and CDR2 YDEGEE.

The rearrangement joins TRBV6-2 or TRBV6-3 to TRBJ1-5; 9 bases match TRBD1. Germline lookup yields CDR1 MNHEY and CDR2 SVGEGT. The CDR3 loop spans 19 amino acids. After removal of 4 bases from V and 2 bases from J, the junction contained 15 bases not matched to a gene. As DNA, the CDR3 is TGTGCCAGCAGTTTTAGTTTCCGGGACAGGGTGGATGGCAATCAGCCCCAGCATTTT. Amino acids: CASSFSFRDRVDGNQPQHF.

V usage is TRBV18 and J usage is TRBJ2-7, with D maybe TRBD1 (5 bases). CDR3 length: 17 amino acids. Trimming removed 2 bases from V and 9 bases from J, with 26 bases in between. The germline V gene has CDR1 KGHSH and CDR2 LQKENI. The CDR3 loop is CASSPFGPGSNPLGQYF. In DNA, the CDR3 is TGTGCCAGCTCACCATTTGGGCCAGGGTCGAATCCACTGGGGCAGTACTTC. Full variable domain (missing parts from reference TRBV18 and TRBJ2-7): NAGVMQNPRHLVRRRGQEARLRCSPMKGHSHVYWYRQLPEEGLKFMVYLQKENIIDESGMPKERFSAEFPKEGPSILRIQQVVRGDSAAYFCASSPFGPGSNPLGQYFGPGTRLTVT.

The V gene is TRBV6-6, the J gene TRBJ2-2; D ambiguous. CDR3 length: 13 residues. Deletions cut 6 bases from V and 2 bases from J, with 7 bases between. The germline gives CDR1 MNHNY, CDR2 SVGAGI (reference sequence). This CDR3 reads CASSSVNTGELFF. The DNA of the CDR3 is TGTGCCAGCAGCTCTGTAAACACCGGGGAGCTGTTTTTT.

V and J are TRBV5-1 and TRBJ1-1; 7 bases align to TRBD1. Germline lookup yields CDR1 SGHRS and CDR2 YFSETQ. Trimming at V came to 2 bases and at J to 2 bases, leaving 6 bases not matched to a gene. The CDR3 has 15 residues. CDR3 sequence (DNA): TGCGCCAGCAGCTTTGGGGACAGAGCAAACACTGAAGCTTTCTTT. This translates into CASSFGDRANTEAFF.